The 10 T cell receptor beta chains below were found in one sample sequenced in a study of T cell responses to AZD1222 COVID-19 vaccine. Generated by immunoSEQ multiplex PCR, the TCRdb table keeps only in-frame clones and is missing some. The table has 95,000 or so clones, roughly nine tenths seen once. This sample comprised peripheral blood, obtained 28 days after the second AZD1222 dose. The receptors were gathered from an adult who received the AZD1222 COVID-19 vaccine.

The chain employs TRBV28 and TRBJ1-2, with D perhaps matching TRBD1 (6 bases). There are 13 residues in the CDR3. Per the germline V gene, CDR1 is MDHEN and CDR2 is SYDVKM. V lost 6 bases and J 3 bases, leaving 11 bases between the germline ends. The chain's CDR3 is CASSTRGDYGYTF. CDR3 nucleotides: TGTGCCAGCAGCACAAGGGGGGACTATGGCTACACCTTC.

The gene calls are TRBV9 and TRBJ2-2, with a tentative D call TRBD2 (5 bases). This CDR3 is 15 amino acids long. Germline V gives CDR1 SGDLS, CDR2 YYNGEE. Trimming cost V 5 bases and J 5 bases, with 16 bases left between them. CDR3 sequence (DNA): TGTGCCAGCAGGGCCGGGGAGTGGGAAACCGGGGAGCTGTTTTTT. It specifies CASRAGEWETGELFF.

CDR3 in DNA: TGTGCCAGTACCCTCTCCCCCGCTGCCCCAAACACCGGGGAGCTGTTTTTT. As protein: CASTLSPAAPNTGELFF. This chain connects TRBV19 to TRBJ2-2, with D uncertain. CDR1 and CDR2 from the germline V gene are LNHDA and SQIVND (reference sequence). Trimming cost V 7 bases and J 2 bases, with 20 bases left between them. CDR3 size: 17 residues. The full variable domain, in which reference TRBV19 and TRBJ2-2 provide the parts outside the CDR3, is DGGITQSPKYLFRKEGQNVTLSCEQNLNHDAMYWYRQDPGQGLRLIYYSQIVNDFQKGDIAEGYSVSREKKESFPLTVTSAQKNPTAFYLCASTLSPAAPNTGELFFGEGSRLTVL.

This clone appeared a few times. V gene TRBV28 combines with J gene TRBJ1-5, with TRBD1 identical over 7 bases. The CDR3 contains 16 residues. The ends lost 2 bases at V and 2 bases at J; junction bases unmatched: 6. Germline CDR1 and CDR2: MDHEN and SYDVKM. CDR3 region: CASSLPHRGRNQPQHF. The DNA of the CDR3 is TGTGCCAGCAGTTTACCCCACAGGGGTCGCAATCAGCCCCAGCATTTT.

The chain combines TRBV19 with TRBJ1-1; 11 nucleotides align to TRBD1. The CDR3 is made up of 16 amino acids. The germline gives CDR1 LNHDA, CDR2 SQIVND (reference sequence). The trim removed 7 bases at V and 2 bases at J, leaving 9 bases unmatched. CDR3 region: CASMRTGGGINTEAFF. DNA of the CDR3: TGTGCCAGTATGCGGACAGGGGGCGGAATTAACACTGAAGCTTTCTTT.

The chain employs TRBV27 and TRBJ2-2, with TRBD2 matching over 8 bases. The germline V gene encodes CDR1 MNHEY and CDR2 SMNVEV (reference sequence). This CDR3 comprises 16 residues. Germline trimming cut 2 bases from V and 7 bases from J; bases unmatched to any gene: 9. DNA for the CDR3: TGTGCCAGCAGTTTACAGGCGGGAGGACACCTCGGGGAGCTGTTTTTT. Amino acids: CASSLQAGGHLGELFF.

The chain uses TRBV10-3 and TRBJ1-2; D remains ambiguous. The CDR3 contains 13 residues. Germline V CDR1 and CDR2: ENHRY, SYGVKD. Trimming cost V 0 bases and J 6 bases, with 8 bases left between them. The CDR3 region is CAISESAANGYTF. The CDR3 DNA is TGTGCCATCAGTGAGTCGGCCGCTAATGGCTACACCTTC.

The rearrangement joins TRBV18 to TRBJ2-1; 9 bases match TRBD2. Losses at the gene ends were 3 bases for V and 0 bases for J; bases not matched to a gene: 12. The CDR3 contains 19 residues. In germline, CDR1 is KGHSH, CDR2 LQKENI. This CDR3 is CASSPSGTSWRTSYNEQFF. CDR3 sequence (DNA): TGTGCCAGCTCACCCTCCGGGACTAGCTGGAGGACCTCCTACAATGAGCAGTTCTTC. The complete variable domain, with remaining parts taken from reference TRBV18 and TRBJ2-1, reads NAGVMQNPRHLVRRRGQEARLRCSPMKGHSHVYWYRQLPEEGLKFMVYLQKENIIDESGMPKERFSAEFPKEGPSILRIQQVVRGDSAAYFCASSPSGTSWRTSYNEQFFGPGTRLTVL.

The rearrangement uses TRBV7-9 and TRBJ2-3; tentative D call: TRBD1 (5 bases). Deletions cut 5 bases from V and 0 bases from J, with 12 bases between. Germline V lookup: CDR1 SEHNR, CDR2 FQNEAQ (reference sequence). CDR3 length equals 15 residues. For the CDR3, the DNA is TGTGCCAGCAGCGCCCGACAGTTTAGCACAGATACGCAGTATTTT. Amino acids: CASSARQFSTDTQYF.

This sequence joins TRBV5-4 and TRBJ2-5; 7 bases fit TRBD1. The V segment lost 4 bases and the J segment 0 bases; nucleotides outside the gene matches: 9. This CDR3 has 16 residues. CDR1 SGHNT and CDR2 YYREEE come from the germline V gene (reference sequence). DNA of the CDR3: TGTGCCAGCAGCCCAGCCAAGGGGGCGTACCAAGAGACCCAGTACTTC. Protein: CASSPAKGAYQETQYF.